Reported below is one TCR beta chain. As yet, its antigen is unknown. These data belong to a study of T cell repertoires in cytomegalovirus infection. Looking at the study overall: The public TCR beta signatures pointed to both CMV infection and matching HLA type. General study findings and limits: Cumulative frequency (of public TCR beta family members) identified carriers of CMV plus the relevant HLA. In two of eight donors, the top clonotype was HLA-C-restricted CMV-specific.

MiXCR, run by TCRdb on the reads, gives a single entry per CDR3 protein. Of 510,000 or so distinct CDR3 sequences in the sample, about a quarter were seen once. The CDR3 covers 14 residues. Germline CDR1 is MNHNS and CDR2 is SASEGT. V gave up 7 bases and J gave up 2 bases, with 13 bases separating them. The sample comprised PBMCs. The clonotype originates from a human donor in good health (CMV status not recorded). Some clones in this sample may be carry-over from other donors' samples. The chain recombines TRBV6-1 with TRBJ2-3; D unclear. The CDR3 loop reads CASTLDGTTDTQYF. The CDR3 DNA reads as TGTGCCAGCACCCTAGACGGAACCACAGATACGCAGTATTTT.